The source of this T cell receptor (beta chain) is a study of blood T cell repertoires in COVID-19. As for the study in general: From the United States, Italy and Spain came samples of acute and convalescent COVID-19. T cells, B-cell-depleted T cells, or PBMCs provided the cDNA or gDNA that served as material.

In the original processing: Amplifying reference gene primers gave estimates of nucleated cell counts. TCRdb keeps only in-frame clones here, not all; method: immunoSEQ multiplex PCR. For V, J and clone size, that table is used; D and trimming come from the DNA. In the table there are tens of thousands of clones, over 75% of which are singletons. Trimming took 6 bases from V and 10 from J; bases not matched to a gene: 6. The CDR3 loop spans 14 amino acids. Per germline, CDR1 MNHEY and CDR2 SVGAGI. V usage is TRBV6-5 and J usage is TRBJ1-6, with 10 bases matching TRBD1. The sequenced material came from peripheral blood. This TCR was sampled from a man aged 65-85 years with active or convalescent COVID-19. Here the CDR3 DNA reads TGTGCCAGCAGGAGGGACAGGGGACAGTCACCCCTCCACTTT. Its protein is CASRRDRGQSPLHF.